Following are 8 T cell receptor beta chains from one sample sequenced in a study of control samples from healthy donors and cancer patients. The table came from immunoSEQ multiplex PCR; TCRdb's copy has only in-frame clones and leaves some out. The data contain about 29,000 clones, approximately 90% of them seen just once; the ten biggest clones take up 3.5% to 5%. The sample taken for sequencing was formalin-fixed, paraffin-embedded tissue. The origin of the receptors is a female donor with melanoma.

The rearrangement joins TRBV6-1 to TRBJ1-2; no clear D gene. Trimming left V 1 base short and J 5 bases short, with 14 bases between. In germline, CDR1 is MNHNS, CDR2 SASEGT. The CDR3 covers 15 residues. The CDR3 DNA reads TGTGCCAGCAGTGAAGAAAATCCAGGAACATATGGCTACACCTTC. It yields the protein CASSEENPGTYGYTF.

A note on this clone: The same CDR3 arises from other DNA sequences in this sample as well. The chain employs TRBV2 and TRBJ2-7; the match to TRBD1 covers 7 bases. CDR1 is SNHLY, CDR2 FYNNEI, per germline. V trimming: 1 base; J trimming: 4 bases; junction bases outside the gene matches: 4. The CDR3 sequence is 14 residues long. DNA for the CDR3: TGTGCCAGCAGTGAAGGACAGGGTTGGTACGAGCAGTACTTC. Its translation is CASSEGQGWYEQYF.

V is TRBV5-1 and J is TRBJ1-1; D may be TRBD1 (5 bases). Germline V gene data show CDR1 as SGHRS and CDR2 as YFSETQ. Trimming took 5 bases from V and 2 from J, leaving 13 bases between them. This CDR3 comprises 14 residues. The CDR3 DNA reads TGCGCCAGCAGTCCCCAGGGACCCAACACTGAAGCTTTCTTT. Encoded protein: CASSPQGPNTEAFF.

V gene TRBV5-8 combines with J gene TRBJ2-2; D is unclear. Looked up from germline, CDR1 is SGHTS and CDR2 is YDEGEE. Trimming took off 3 bases at V and 6 bases at J, with 15 bases between the two ends. The CDR3 extends over 15 amino acids. This CDR3 reads CASSSPDGRPGELFF. CDR3 coding DNA: TGTGCCAGCAGCTCCCCGGACGGGCGTCCCGGGGAGCTGTTTTTT.

This clone was counted only a few times. The chain couples TRBV5-4 to TRBJ1-1; unclear D gene. Trimming stripped 0 bases from V and 3 bases from J, with 12 bases between. The germline gives CDR1 SGHNT, CDR2 YYREEE (reference sequence). CDR3 length: 15 amino acids. The CDR3 loop reads CASSLDWARDTEAFF. The CDR3, as DNA: TGTGCCAGCAGCTTGGATTGGGCGCGGGACACTGAAGCTTTCTTT.

V and J are TRBV4-3 and TRBJ2-5; no firm D call. From germline, CDR1 is LGHNA and CDR2 YSLEER. The CDR3 sequence is 14 residues long. The germline V and J ends were trimmed by 1 base and 2 bases, with 8 bases remaining between them. CDR3 sequence: CASSQGVLQETQYF. The CDR3 nucleotides read TGCGCCAGCAGCCAAGGGGTTTTACAAGAGACCCAGTACTTC.

The V call is TRBV4-1, the J call TRBJ1-4; the D gene is possibly TRBD1 (6 bases). Germline CDR1 and CDR2: MGHRA and YSYEKL. This CDR3 is built from 12 residues. V lost 3 bases, J lost 8 bases, and 7 bases lay in between. The CDR3 sequence: CASSQRGEKLFF. The DNA for the CDR3 is TGCGCCAGCAGCCAGAGGGGGGAAAAACTGTTTTTT.

Concerning this clone: Germline and junction disagree at one end, which may indicate a read error. This chain links TRBV2 with TRBJ2-7; no definite D call. The length of the CDR3 is 13 residues. Germline-derived CDR1 and CDR2 are SNHLY and FYNNEI. CDR3: CASSSGPTYRGDF. CDR3 bases: TGTGCCAGCAGCTCCGGGCCGACTTACCGTGGGGACTTC.